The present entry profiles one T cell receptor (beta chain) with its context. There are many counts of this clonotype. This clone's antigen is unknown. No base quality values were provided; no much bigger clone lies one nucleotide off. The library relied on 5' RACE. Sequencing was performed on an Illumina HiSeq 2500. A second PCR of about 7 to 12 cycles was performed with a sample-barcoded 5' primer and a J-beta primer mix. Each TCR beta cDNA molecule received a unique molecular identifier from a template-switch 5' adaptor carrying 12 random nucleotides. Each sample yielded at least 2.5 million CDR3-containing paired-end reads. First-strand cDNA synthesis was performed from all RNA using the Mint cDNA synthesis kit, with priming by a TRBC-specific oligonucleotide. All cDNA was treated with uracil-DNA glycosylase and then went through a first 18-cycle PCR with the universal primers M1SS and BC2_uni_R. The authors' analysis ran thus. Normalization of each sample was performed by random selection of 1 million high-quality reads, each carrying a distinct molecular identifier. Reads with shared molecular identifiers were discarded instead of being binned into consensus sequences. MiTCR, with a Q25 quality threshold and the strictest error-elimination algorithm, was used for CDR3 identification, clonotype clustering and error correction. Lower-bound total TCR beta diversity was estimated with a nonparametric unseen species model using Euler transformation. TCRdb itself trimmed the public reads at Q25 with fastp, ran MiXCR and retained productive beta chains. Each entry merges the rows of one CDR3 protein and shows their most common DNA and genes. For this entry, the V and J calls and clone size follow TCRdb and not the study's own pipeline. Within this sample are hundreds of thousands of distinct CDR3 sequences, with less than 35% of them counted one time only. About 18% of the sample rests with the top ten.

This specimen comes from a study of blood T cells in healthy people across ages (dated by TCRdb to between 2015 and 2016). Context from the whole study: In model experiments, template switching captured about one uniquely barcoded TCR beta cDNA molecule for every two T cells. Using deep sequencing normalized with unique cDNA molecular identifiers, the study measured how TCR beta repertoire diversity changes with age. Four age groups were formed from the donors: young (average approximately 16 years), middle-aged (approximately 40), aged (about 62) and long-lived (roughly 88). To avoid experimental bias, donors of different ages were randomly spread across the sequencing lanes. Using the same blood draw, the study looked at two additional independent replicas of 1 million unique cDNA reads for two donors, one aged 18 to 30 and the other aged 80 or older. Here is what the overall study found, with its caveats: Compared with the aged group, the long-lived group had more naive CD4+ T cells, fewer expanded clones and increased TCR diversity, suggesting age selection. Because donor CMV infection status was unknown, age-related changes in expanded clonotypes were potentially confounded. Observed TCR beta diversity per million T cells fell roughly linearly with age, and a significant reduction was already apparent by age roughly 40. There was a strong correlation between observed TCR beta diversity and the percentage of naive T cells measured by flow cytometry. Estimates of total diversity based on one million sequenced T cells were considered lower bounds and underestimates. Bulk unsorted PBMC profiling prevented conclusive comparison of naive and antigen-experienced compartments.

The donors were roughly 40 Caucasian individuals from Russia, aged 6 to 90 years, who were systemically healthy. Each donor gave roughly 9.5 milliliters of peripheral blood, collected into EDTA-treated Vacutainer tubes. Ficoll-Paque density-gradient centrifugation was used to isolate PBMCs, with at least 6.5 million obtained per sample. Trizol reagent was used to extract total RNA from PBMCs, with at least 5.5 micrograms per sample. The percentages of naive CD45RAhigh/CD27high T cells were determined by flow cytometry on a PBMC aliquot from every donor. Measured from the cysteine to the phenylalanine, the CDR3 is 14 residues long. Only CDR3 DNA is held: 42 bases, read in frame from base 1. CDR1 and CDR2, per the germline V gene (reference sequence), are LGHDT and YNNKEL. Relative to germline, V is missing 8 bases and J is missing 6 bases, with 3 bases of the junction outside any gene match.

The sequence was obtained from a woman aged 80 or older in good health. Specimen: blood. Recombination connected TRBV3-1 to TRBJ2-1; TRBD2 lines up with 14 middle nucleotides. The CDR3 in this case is CASAGLAGGNEQFF. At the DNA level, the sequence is TGTGCCAGCGCCGGACTAGCGGGGGGCAATGAGCAGTTCTTC.